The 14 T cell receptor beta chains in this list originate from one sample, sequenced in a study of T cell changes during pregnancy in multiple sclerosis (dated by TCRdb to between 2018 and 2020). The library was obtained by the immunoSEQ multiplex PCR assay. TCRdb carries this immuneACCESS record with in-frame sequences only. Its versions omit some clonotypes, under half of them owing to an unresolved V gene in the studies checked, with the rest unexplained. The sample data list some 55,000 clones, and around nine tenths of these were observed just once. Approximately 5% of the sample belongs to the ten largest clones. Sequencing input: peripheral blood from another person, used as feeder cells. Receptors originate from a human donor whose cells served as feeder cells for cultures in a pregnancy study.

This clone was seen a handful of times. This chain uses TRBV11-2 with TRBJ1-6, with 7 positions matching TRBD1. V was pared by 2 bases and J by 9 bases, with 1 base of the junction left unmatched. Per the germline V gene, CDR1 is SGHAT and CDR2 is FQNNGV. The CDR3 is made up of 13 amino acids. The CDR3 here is CASSLPGGSPLHF. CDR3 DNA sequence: TGTGCCAGCAGCTTACCAGGGGGTTCACCCCTCCACTTT.

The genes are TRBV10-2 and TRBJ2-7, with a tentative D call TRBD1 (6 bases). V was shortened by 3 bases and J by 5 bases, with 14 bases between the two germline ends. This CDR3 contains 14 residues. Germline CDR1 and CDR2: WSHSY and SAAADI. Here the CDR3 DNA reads TGCGCCAGCAGTGACCGGAACAGGGCCCACGAGCAGTACTTC. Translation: CASSDRNRAHEQYF.

The CDR3 here is CASSYSGARDTQYF. The CDR3 bases are TGTGCCAGCAGTTACTCGGGGGCCCGGGATACGCAGTATTTT. The rearrangement links TRBV6-6 to TRBJ2-3, with D possibly matching TRBD1 (6 bases). The CDR3 extends over 14 amino acids. Trimming left V 0 bases short and J 6 bases short, with 10 bases between. CDR1 and CDR2 (germline): MNHNY, SVGAGI (reference sequence).

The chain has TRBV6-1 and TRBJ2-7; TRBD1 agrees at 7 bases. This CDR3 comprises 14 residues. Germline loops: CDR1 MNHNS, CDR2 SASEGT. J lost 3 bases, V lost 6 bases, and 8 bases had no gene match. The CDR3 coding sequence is TGTGCCAGCAGGCCCGGGACAGTACTCTACGAGCAGTACTTC. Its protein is CASRPGTVLYEQYF.

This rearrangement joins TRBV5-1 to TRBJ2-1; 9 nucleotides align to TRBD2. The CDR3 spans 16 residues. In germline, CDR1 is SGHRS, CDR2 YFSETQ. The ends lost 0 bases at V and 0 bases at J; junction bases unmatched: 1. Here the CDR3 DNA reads TGCGCCAGCAGCTTGGCAGCGGGGGGCTCCTACAATGAGCAGTTCTTC. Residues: CASSLAAGGSYNEQFF.

The CDR3 coding sequence is TGCGCCAGCAGCCAAGGCGCGGGGGGCCTCCAAGAGACCCAGTACTTC. Its translation is CASSQGAGGLQETQYF. This chain connects TRBV4-3 to TRBJ2-5; TRBD2 aligns across 8 bases. The CDR3 consists of 16 residues. V was clipped by 1 base and J by 1 base; unmatched bases: 5. In germline, CDR1 is LGHNA, CDR2 YSLEER.

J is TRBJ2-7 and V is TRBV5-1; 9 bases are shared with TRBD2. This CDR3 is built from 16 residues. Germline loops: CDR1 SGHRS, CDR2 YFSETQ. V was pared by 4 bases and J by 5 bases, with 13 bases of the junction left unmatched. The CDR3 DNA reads TGCGCCAGCAGCCGATCCGGAGTAGCGGGAGACCACGAGCAGTACTTC. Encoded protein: CASSRSGVAGDHEQYF.

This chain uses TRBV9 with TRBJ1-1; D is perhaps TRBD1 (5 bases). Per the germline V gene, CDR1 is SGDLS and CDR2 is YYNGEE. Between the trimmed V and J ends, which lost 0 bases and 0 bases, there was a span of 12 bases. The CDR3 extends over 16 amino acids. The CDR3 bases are TGTGCCAGCAGCGTAGATGGCGGGGGGATGAACACTGAAGCTTTCTTT. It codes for CASSVDGGGMNTEAFF.

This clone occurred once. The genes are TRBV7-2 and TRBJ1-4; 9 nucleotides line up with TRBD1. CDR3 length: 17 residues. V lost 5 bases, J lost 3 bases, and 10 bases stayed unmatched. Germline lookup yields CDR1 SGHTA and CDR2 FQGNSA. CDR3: CASSPGTGRFSNEKLFF. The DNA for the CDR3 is TGTGCCAGCAGCCCGGGGACAGGGCGGTTTTCTAATGAAAAACTGTTTTTT.

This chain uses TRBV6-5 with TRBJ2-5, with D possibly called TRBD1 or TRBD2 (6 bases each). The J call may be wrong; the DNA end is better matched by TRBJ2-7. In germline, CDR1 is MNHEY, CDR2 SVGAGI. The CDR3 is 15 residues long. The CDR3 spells CASSYSSQGRHEQYF. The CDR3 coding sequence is TGTGCCAGCAGTTACTCGTCCCAGGGGAGGCACGAGCAGTACTTC.

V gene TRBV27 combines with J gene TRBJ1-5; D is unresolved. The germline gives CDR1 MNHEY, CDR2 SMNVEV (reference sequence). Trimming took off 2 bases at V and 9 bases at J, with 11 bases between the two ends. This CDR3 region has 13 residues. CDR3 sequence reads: CASSLAPGRPQHF. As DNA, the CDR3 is TGTGCCAGCAGTTTAGCACCCGGGAGGCCCCAGCATTTT.

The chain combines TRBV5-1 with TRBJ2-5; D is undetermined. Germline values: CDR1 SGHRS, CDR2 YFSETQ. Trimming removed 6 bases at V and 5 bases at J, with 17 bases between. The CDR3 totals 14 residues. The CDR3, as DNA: TGCGCCAGCACCCCCGGCAGCACTCAGGAGACCCAGTACTTC. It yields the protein CASTPGSTQETQYF.

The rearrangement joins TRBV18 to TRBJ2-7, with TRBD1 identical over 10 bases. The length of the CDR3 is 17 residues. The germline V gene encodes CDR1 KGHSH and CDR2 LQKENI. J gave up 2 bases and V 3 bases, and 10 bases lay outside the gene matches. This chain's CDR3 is CASSPEGGQGRTYEQYF. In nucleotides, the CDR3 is TGTGCCAGCTCACCGGAGGGGGGACAGGGGAGAACCTACGAGCAGTACTTC. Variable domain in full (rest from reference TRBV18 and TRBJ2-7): NAGVMQNPRHLVRRRGQEARLRCSPMKGHSHVYWYRQLPEEGLKFMVYLQKENIIDESGMPKERFSAEFPKEGPSILRIQQVVRGDSAAYFCASSPEGGQGRTYEQYFGPGTRLTVT.

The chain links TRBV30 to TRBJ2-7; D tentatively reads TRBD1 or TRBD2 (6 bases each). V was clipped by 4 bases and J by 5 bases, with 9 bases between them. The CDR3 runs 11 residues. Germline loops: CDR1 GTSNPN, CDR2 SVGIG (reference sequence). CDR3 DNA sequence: TGTGCCTGGACGGGGGCCCACGAGCAGTACTTC. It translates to CAWTGAHEQYF.